The next 10 T cell receptor beta chains were all read from a single sample in a study of blood T cell repertoires in COVID-19. Here immunoSEQ multiplex PCR was the method, and the copy in TCRdb shows in-frame clones only, minus some. The sample has tens of thousands of clones; about 91% are singletons. Input material: peripheral blood. The receptor set was obtained from a woman over 75 with active COVID-19.

The J gene is TRBJ2-1, the V gene TRBV27; weak D call: TRBD2 (6 bases). Trimming took off 0 bases at V and 6 bases at J, with 9 bases between the two ends. The CDR3 contains 14 residues. Germline loops: CDR1 MNHEY, CDR2 SMNVEV (reference sequence). The CDR3 loop is CASSLSRGTNEQFF. DNA of the CDR3: TGTGCCAGCAGTTTATCTCGGGGGACCAATGAGCAGTTCTTC.

Here the CDR3 reads CASRPGTGGSYEQYF. The CDR3 DNA follows: TGCGCCAGCAGACCGGGGACAGGGGGCTCCTACGAGCAGTACTTC. The chain couples TRBV5-1 to TRBJ2-7, with TRBD1 matching over 11 bases. The V and J ends lost 5 bases and 0 bases, in that order; junction bases with no gene match: 4. The CDR3 has 15 amino acids. CDR1 is SGHRS, CDR2 YFSETQ, per germline.

This clone was seen only once. The chain carries TRBV19 and TRBJ1-6; TRBD1 matches 7 bases. V dropped 3 bases and J dropped 9; count of bases not matched to a gene: 8. The CDR3 is 15 residues long. Germline assignment: CDR1 LNHDA and CDR2 SQIVND (reference sequence). The CDR3 region has the DNA TGTGCCAGTAGTATCCGGGACAGCTCAGGTTCACCCCTCCACTTT. Amino acid sequence: CASSIRDSSGSPLHF.

V and J are TRBV18 and TRBJ2-7; TRBD2 matches at 15 bases. The CDR3 covers 17 residues. Germline CDR1 reads KGHSH; CDR2 reads LQKENI. Germline trimming cut 0 bases from V and 0 bases from J; bases unmatched to any gene: 0. The CDR3 here is CASSPPGLAGGSYEQYF. In DNA form, the CDR3 reads TGTGCCAGCTCACCACCGGGACTAGCGGGAGGCTCCTACGAGCAGTACTTC.

The chain joins TRBV2 to TRBJ1-5, with D unresolved. Germline CDR1 SNHLY, CDR2 FYNNEI. The V and J ends lost 2 bases and 7 bases respectively, with 12 bases between them. There are 14 residues in the CDR3. CDR3 coding DNA: TGTGCCAGCAGTGAAAATCTTGCGAGGCAGCCCCAGCATTTT. It translates to CASSENLARQPQHF.

The chain carries TRBV10-2 and TRBJ2-7; the match to TRBD2 covers 10 bases. This CDR3 comprises 15 residues. V dropped 2 bases and J dropped 5; count of bases not matched to a gene: 6. The germline CDR1 and CDR2 sequences are WSHSY and SAAADI. This CDR3 reads CASSERLAGVHEQYF. The CDR3 DNA sequence: TGCGCCAGCAGTGAGCGGCTAGCGGGAGTCCACGAGCAGTACTTC.

This clone occurred once. The chain is built from TRBV4-2 and TRBJ2-7; TRBD2 agrees at 9 bases. The CDR3 sequence is 15 residues long. V lost 3 bases to trimming and J lost 5 bases; unmatched junction nucleotides: 8. The germline gives CDR1 LGHNA, CDR2 YNFKEQ. The CDR3 DNA sequence: TGTGCCAGCAGCCAGGTTAGCGGGAGTGTGAACGAGCAGTACTTC. It specifies CASSQVSGSVNEQYF.

The chain is built from TRBV4-2 and TRBJ2-2, with TRBD1 as a possible D gene (10 bases). Germline assignment: CDR1 LGHNA and CDR2 YNFKEQ. The CDR3 consists of 16 residues. V was clipped by 4 bases and J by 7 bases, with 19 bases between them. The CDR3 DNA follows: TGTGCCAGCAGCCGGACAGGGGGACTAGCCAGCGGGGAGCTGTTTTTT. This codes for CASSRTGGLASGELFF.

This sequence joins TRBV7-8 and TRBJ1-1; 10 bases align to TRBD1. The CDR3 is 17 amino acids. V trimming: 5 bases; J trimming: 10 bases; junction bases outside the gene matches: 19. The germline V gene encodes CDR1 SGHVS and CDR2 FQNEAQ. CDR3 sequence reads: CASSPGQGPTRRSAAFF. The CDR3 DNA is TGTGCCAGCAGCCCGGGACAGGGGCCCACCAGAAGGAGTGCAGCTTTCTTT.

This clone was seen only once. J is TRBJ2-7 and V is TRBV11-2; 12 positions agree with TRBD2. Per the germline V gene, CDR1 is SGHAT and CDR2 is FQNNGV. The length of the CDR3 is 16 residues. V lost 5 bases, J lost 1 base, and 6 bases stayed unmatched. CDR3 protein: CASSQRLAGASYEQYF. Here the CDR3 DNA reads TGTGCCAGCAGCCAGAGACTAGCGGGAGCTTCCTACGAGCAGTACTTC.